The 16 T cell receptor beta chains given below trace back to one sample, sequenced in a study of cytomegalovirus exposure and HLA in healthy donors (dated by TCRdb to about 2017). The library relied on the immunoSEQ multiplex PCR assay. For the multiplex PCR, a mixture combining 60 forward primers for TCR Vbeta segments and 13 reverse primers for TCR Jbeta segments was used. The table was pulled from immuneACCESS by TCRdb, which kept in-frame rearrangements only. Such tables lose some clones; where checked, under half of the loss comes from unresolved V genes, and the rest has no known cause. For this sample there are 150,000 to 200,000 clones; about 70% appear just once. Jointly, the top ten make up about 10% of the sample. Specimen: PBMCs. These receptors all stem from a man aged 25 to 40 in good health and CMV-seropositive.

The CDR3 DNA reads TGCGCCAGCAGTGAGTCCAGGGGTGAGACCCAGTACTTC. Its protein product is CASSESRGETQYF. The V gene is TRBV10-2, the J gene TRBJ2-5; D might be TRBD1 (6 bases). V lost 0 bases to trimming and J lost 5 bases, with 7 bases between them. The V gene's germline CDR1 is WSHSY and CDR2 SAAADI. The CDR3 loop spans 13 amino acids.

This clone was counted between two and nine times. V usage is TRBV11-2 and J usage is TRBJ2-3; TRBD2 is a possible D gene (6 bases). Germline assignment: CDR1 SGHAT and CDR2 FQNNGV. The CDR3 is 16 amino acids. The V end lost 5 bases, the J end lost 0 bases, and 15 bases lay between the germline ends. CDR3: CASSPGEVGSTDTQYF. In nucleotides, the CDR3 is TGTGCCAGCAGCCCGGGGGAGGTAGGGAGCACAGATACGCAGTATTTT.

This clone was seen more than once but under ten times. V gene TRBV6-5 combines with J gene TRBJ1-1, with 8 bases that match TRBD1. J lost 5 bases, V lost 4 bases, and 6 bases had no gene match. Germline CDR1 is MNHEY and CDR2 is SVGAGI. CDR3 length equals 14 residues. This CDR3 reads CASSSTRTGTEAFF. Written as DNA, the CDR3 is TGTGCCAGCAGTTCCACTAGGACAGGGACTGAAGCTTTCTTT.

The V call is TRBV5-4, the J call TRBJ1-4; D unclear. The ends were cut back, 2 bases at V and 2 bases at J, with 13 bases in the middle. The V gene's germline CDR1 is SGHNT and CDR2 YYREEE (reference sequence). This CDR3 is built from 16 residues. The CDR3 sequence: CASSLTGIRTNEKLFF. Here the CDR3 DNA reads TGTGCCAGCAGCTTAACCGGGATTAGGACTAATGAAAAACTGTTTTTT.

The chain recombines TRBV5-4 with TRBJ1-3; D ambiguous. The CDR3 sequence is 16 residues long. With 0 bases removed from V and 4 bases from J, the gap between germline ends came to 14 bases. Germline V gives CDR1 SGHNT, CDR2 YYREEE (reference sequence). DNA for the CDR3: TGTGCCAGCAGCTTGGATCAGGACTCAGAAGGAAACACCATATATTTT. Its translation: CASSLDQDSEGNTIYF.

The chain joins TRBV5-1 to TRBJ2-2; possibly TRBD2 for D (6 bases). Germline V lookup: CDR1 SGHRS, CDR2 YFSETQ. The CDR3 has 15 amino acids. Trimming stripped 2 bases from V and 4 bases from J, with 12 bases between. CDR3: CASSLTGGSTGELFF. DNA for the CDR3: TGCGCCAGCAGCTTAACCGGGGGAAGCACCGGGGAGCTGTTTTTT.

The V and J genes are TRBV6-5 and TRBJ2-7; 10 bases are a match to TRBD1. This CDR3 comprises 15 residues. V lost 8 bases, J lost 3 bases, and 10 bases stayed unmatched. From germline, CDR1 is MNHEY and CDR2 SVGAGI. CDR3 in DNA: TGTGCCAGCTGCCCCGGGACAGGGGTGATCTACGAGCAGTACTTC. It yields the protein CASCPGTGVIYEQYF.

The chain links TRBV15 to TRBJ1-1, with a tentative D call TRBD1 (5 bases). Germline V lookup: CDR1 LNHNV, CDR2 YYDKDF (reference sequence). The V end lost 5 bases, the J end lost 6 bases, and 10 bases lay between the germline ends. The CDR3 extends over 12 amino acids. CDR3: CATSRGVAEAFF. For the CDR3, the DNA is TGTGCCACCAGCCGGGGGGTCGCTGAAGCTTTCTTT.

The rearrangement joins TRBV6-1 to TRBJ2-7, with TRBD1 matching 9 bases. The CDR3 is 14 amino acids. The V segment lost 5 bases and the J segment 5 bases; nucleotides outside the gene matches: 7. Germline V CDR1 and CDR2: MNHNS, SASEGT. The chain's CDR3 is CASSWTGEVDEQYF. The CDR3 nucleotides read TGTGCCAGCAGTTGGACAGGGGAAGTAGACGAGCAGTACTTC.

V usage is TRBV7-6 and J usage is TRBJ2-5; D might be TRBD1 (5 bases). This CDR3 has 16 amino acids. Trimming removed 0 bases from V and 4 bases from J, with 15 bases in between. CDR1 is SGHVS and CDR2 is FNYEAQ in the germline V gene. The CDR3 is CASSLAPTATGETQYF. For the CDR3, the DNA is TGTGCCAGCAGCTTAGCTCCGACAGCCACCGGAGAGACCCAGTACTTC. Variable domain in full (rest from reference TRBV7-6 and TRBJ2-5): GAGVSQSPRYKVTKRGQDVALRCDPISGHVSLYWYRQALGQGPEFLTYFNYEAQQDKSGLPNDRFSAERPEGSISTLTIQRTEQRDSAMYRCASSLAPTATGETQYFGPGTRLLVL.

The chain recombines TRBV5-1 with TRBJ2-1; 11 nucleotides align to TRBD2. Trimming at V came to 0 bases and at J to 11 bases, leaving 13 bases not matched to a gene. Germline V gives CDR1 SGHRS, CDR2 YFSETQ. The CDR3 is 17 amino acids. The CDR3 sequence is CASSLGPLAGGVGKQFF. The CDR3 nucleotides read TGCGCCAGCAGCTTGGGGCCCCTAGCGGGGGGAGTAGGAAAGCAGTTCTTC.

V and J are TRBV29-1 and TRBJ1-5, with D maybe TRBD1 (6 bases). This CDR3 has 14 amino acids. The germline V gene encodes CDR1 SQVTM and CDR2 ANQGSEA. V was clipped by 3 bases and J by 5 bases, with 14 bases between them. The CDR3: CSVEGVRGDQPQHF. Here the CDR3 DNA reads TGCAGCGTTGAGGGAGTCAGGGGTGATCAGCCCCAGCATTTT.

The chain is built from TRBV19 and TRBJ1-2; 7 nucleotides line up with TRBD1. CDR3 length: 15 amino acids. V shed 1 base, J shed 2 bases, and the junction held 4 bases outside the gene matches. Germline-derived CDR1 and CDR2 are LNHDA and SQIVND (reference sequence). The CDR3: CASSIGGRGNYGYTF. As DNA, the CDR3 is TGTGCCAGTAGTATAGGGGGCAGGGGGAACTATGGCTACACCTTC.

The table lists this clone with a few counts. The CDR3 reads CAWKVQVYTEAFF. CDR3 bases: TGTGCCTGGAAGGTCCAGGTGTACACTGAAGCTTTCTTT. The rearrangement joins TRBV30 to TRBJ1-1; D remains unclear. Trimming left V 4 bases short and J 3 bases short, with 12 bases between. Looked up from germline, CDR1 is GTSNPN and CDR2 is SVGIG (reference sequence). The CDR3 extends over 13 amino acids.

There are a few counts of this clone. CDR3 coding DNA: TGTGCCAGCAGCTTAGCGGACAGTAATGGGTGGGAGCAGTACTTC. Its translation: CASSLADSNGWEQYF. J is TRBJ2-7 and V is TRBV7-8, with a weak D call TRBD1 (6 bases). The V end was cut by 0 bases, the J end by 7 bases, with 16 bases between. Germline CDR1 reads SGHVS; CDR2 reads FQNEAQ. The CDR3 is 15 amino acids.

V and J are TRBV15 and TRBJ2-1; TRBD2 agrees at 14 bases. The J segment lost 8 bases and the V segment lost 1 base, leaving 4 bases of the junction unmatched. The CDR3 sequence is 16 residues long. Germline V lookup: CDR1 LNHNV, CDR2 YYDKDF (reference sequence). DNA of the CDR3: TGTGCCACCAGCAGAGCAGGGACTAGCGGGAGTGATGAGCAGTTCTTC. Translation gives CATSRAGTSGSDEQFF.